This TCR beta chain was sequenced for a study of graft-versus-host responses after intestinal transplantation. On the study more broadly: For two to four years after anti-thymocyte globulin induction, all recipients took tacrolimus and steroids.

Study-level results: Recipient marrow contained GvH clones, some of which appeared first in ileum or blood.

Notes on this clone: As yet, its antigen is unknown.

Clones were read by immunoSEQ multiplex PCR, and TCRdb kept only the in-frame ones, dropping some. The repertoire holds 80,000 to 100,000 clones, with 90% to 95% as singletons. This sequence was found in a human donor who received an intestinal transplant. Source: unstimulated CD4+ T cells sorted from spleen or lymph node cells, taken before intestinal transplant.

CDR3 sequence (DNA): TGTGCCAGCAGTGGACTAGCGGACGGGGAGCTGTTTTTT. It encodes CASSGLADGELFF. The V and J genes are TRBV6-1 and TRBJ2-2, with 9 bases lining up with TRBD2. The CDR3 covers 13 residues. J lost 7 bases, V lost 4 bases, and 1 base had no gene match. The germline V gene encodes CDR1 MNHNS and CDR2 SASEGT.